A selection of T cell receptor beta chains follows, all from one sample in a study of blood T cell repertoires in COVID-19. Assay: immunoSEQ multiplex PCR; the TCRdb copy retains only in-frame clones and omits some. The data show 200,000 to 300,000 clones, roughly 81% seen once. Sequencing input: peripheral blood. The receptors shown here come from an elderly woman with COVID-19, enrolled during active disease. Each CDR3 is given with its conserved first and last residue. Fields, in order: D gene, J gene, V gene, clone size, CDR3 DNA, CDR3 protein. D genes are given only for firm matches. Clone sizes are given selectively: once, few, many, or a class where the clone is expanded.

NA | TRBJ1-2 | TRBV28 | few | TGTGCCAGCAGTATCAGACAGTTTGGCTACACCTTC | CASSIRQFGYTF
NA | TRBJ2-3 | TRBV4-3 | few | TGCGCCAGCAGCCGAGCGGCCCGCACAGATACGCAGTATTTT | CASSRAARTDTQYF
NA | TRBJ1-5 | TRBV5-1 | NA | TGCGCCAGCAGCCAGACCCCAGGGTCGGGCAATCAGCCCCAGCATTTT | CASSQTPGSGNQPQHF
NA | TRBJ1-1 | TRBV12-3/TRBV12-4 | NA | TGTGCCAGCAACACAGGGAAGCCAACTGAAGCTTTCTTT | CASNTGKPTEAFF
NA | TRBJ1-1 | TRBV19 | NA | TGTGCCAGTAAGACTGCGGGATTCAGCCCTGAAGCTTTCTTT | CASKTAGFSPEAFF
NA | TRBJ1-5 | TRBV6-6 | NA | TGTGCCAGCAGACCACCGGGGCAGCCCCAGCATTTT | CASRPPGQPQHF
TRBD1 | TRBJ1-2 | TRBV5-6 | NA | TGTGCCAGCAGCAGTGACAGGGGGCTAGTTCCCAACTATGGCTACACCTTC | CASSSDRGLVPNYGYTF
TRBD1 | TRBJ1-4 | TRBV5-6 | few | TGTGCCAGCAGTCCGCCTGGGGACAGGGGGCCTAAACTGTTTTTT | CASSPPGDRGPKLFF
TRBD2 | TRBJ2-7 | TRBV7-2 | NA | TGTGCCAGCAGCTTTCTCTGGACTAGCGGGGGAGAGCAGTACTTC | CASSFLWTSGGEQYF
TRBD1 | TRBJ1-2 | TRBV7-9 | NA | TGTGCCAGCAGCGAACAGGGGCCAGCTAACTATGGCTACACCTTC | CASSEQGPANYGYTF
NA | TRBJ2-7 | TRBV7-2 | NA | TGTGCCAGCAGCTTCAGGCTGGGCAGGGCTTACGAGCAGTACTTC | CASSFRLGRAYEQYF
NA | TRBJ2-7 | TRBV28 | NA | TGTGCCAGCCGAACAGGTAACGAGCAGTACTTC | CASRTGNEQYF
TRBD1 | TRBJ2-5 | TRBV5-1 | NA | TGCGCCAGCAGCTTCAGACAGGGAGAGACCCAGTACTTC | CASSFRQGETQYF
NA | TRBJ2-3 | TRBV5-6 | once | TGTGCCAGCAGCTTGGTATTCGGGATAGGCACAGATACGCAGTATTTT | CASSLVFGIGTDTQYF
NA | TRBJ2-7 | TRBV5-1 | few | TGCGCCAGCAGCTTAATATCGGACACCTCCTACGAGCAGTACTTC | CASSLISDTSYEQYF
TRBD1 | TRBJ2-7 | TRBV2 | NA | TGTGCCAGCAGAACCGGGACAGCAGTCAACGAGCAGTACTTC | CASRTGTAVNEQYF
NA | TRBJ2-6 | TRBV7-2 | NA | TGTGCCAGCAGCTTATCCAGGGCCGGGGCCAACGTCCTGACTTTC | CASSLSRAGANVLTF
TRBD1 | TRBJ2-2 | TRBV30 | NA | TGTGCCTCGAACCCCGGGACAGGGGTTACCGGGGAGCTGTTTTTT | CASNPGTGVTGELFF
NA | TRBJ2-7 | TRBV5-1 | NA | TGCGCCAGCAGCTATCCGGACAGAGCCTACGAGCAGTACTTC | CASSYPDRAYEQYF
NA | TRBJ1-4 | TRBV6-1 | NA | TGTGCCAGCAGTGAAGGGTCAGGGGTGGATGAAAAACTGTTTTTT | CASSEGSGVDEKLFF
TRBD1 | TRBJ1-2 | TRBV28 | NA | TGTGCCAGCAGTGCCTGGACAGGGCCGGATGGCTACACCTTC | CASSAWTGPDGYTF
TRBD1 | TRBJ1-6 | TRBV6-5 | NA | TGTGCCAGCCATCTCGGAACAGGGGTTAGTTCACCCCTCCACTTT | CASHLGTGVSSPLHF
NA | TRBJ1-1 | TRBV7-2 | NA | TGTGCCAGCAGCTTAGCGCGGTGGGGCCGAGCTTTCTTT | CASSLARWGRAFF
NA | TRBJ1-6 | TRBV30 | NA | TGTGCCTGGGATACCCAGGGCCACTATAATTCACCCCTCCACTTT | CAWDTQGHYNSPLHF
TRBD1 | TRBJ1-2 | TRBV11-1 | NA | TGTGCCAGCAGCCTACAGGGGCTAGATGGCTACACCTTC | CASSLQGLDGYTF
NA | TRBJ1-1 | TRBV6-5 | NA | TGTGCCGGCAGTCCGCCCTACGAAAACACTGGAGCTTCCTTT | CAGSPPYENTGASF
TRBD1 | TRBJ2-1 | TRBV28 | once | TGTGCCAGCAGTCGGACAGGGGGGATTAACAATGAGCAGTTCTTC | CASSRTGGINNEQFF
TRBD2 | TRBJ2-5 | TRBV18 | once | TGTGCCAGCTCATCCTCTGGCGGGGGGACGGAGACCCAGTACTTC | CASSSSGGGTETQYF
NA | TRBJ1-3 | TRBV9 | NA | TGTGCCAGCAGCGGAGGCTCTGGAAACACCATATATTTT | CASSGGSGNTIYF
NA | TRBJ2-1 | TRBV5-1 | NA | TGCGCCAGCAGCTTCGGGGGTGGCTCCTACAATGAGCAGTTCTTC | CASSFGGGSYNEQFF
TRBD1 | TRBJ1-2 | TRBV19 | NA | TGTGCCAGTAGCGACAGGGGCAGAGACTATGGCTACACCTTC | CASSDRGRDYGYTF
NA | TRBJ1-1 | TRBV27 | NA | TGTGCCAGCAGTTTCGAGGGCAGGGGAGACACTGAAGCTTTCTTT | CASSFEGRGDTEAFF
NA | TRBJ2-3 | TRBV5-4 | NA | TGTGCCAGCAGCTTAGGTGAGGCTCTCACAGATACGCAGTATTTT | CASSLGEALTDTQYF
NA | TRBJ1-2 | TRBV5-6 | NA | TGTGCCAGCAGCTTGCAGGATGGCTACACCTTC | CASSLQDGYTF
TRBD2 | TRBJ2-7 | TRBV6-5 | NA | TGTGCCAGCAGTATCTTAGCGGGAGGATGGGAGCAGTACTTC | CASSILAGGWEQYF
TRBD2 | TRBJ2-1 | TRBV7-9 | NA | TGTGCCAGCAGCCAGCGGGTGTCGGGAGGGGTTAATGAGCAGTTCTTC | CASSQRVSGGVNEQFF
NA | TRBJ2-3 | TRBV19 | few | TGTGCCAGTAGTATATCATTTCTACAGGGTAGACAGCCAGATACGCAGTATTTT | CASSISFLQGRQPDTQYF
NA | TRBJ1-2 | TRBV2 | NA | TGTGCCAGCAGCGGACAGATCTATGGCTACACCTTC | CASSGQIYGYTF
NA | TRBJ2-1 | TRBV28 | once | TGTGCCAGCAGTTTAGAACGGGAGCAGTTCTTC | CASSLEREQFF
TRBD1 | TRBJ2-1 | TRBV2 | NA | TGTGCCAGCATTCCGGGACAGGGGGCCTACAATGAGCAGTTCTTC | CASIPGQGAYNEQFF
NA | TRBJ1-2 | TRBV28 | NA | TGTGCCAGCAGTTTCTCGTCTACTAACTATGGCTACACCTTC | CASSFSSTNYGYTF
NA | TRBJ2-3 | TRBV3-1/TRBV3-2 | NA | TGTGCCAGCAGCGGTAGCGGCACAGATACGCAGTATTTT | CASSGSGTDTQYF
TRBD1 | TRBJ1-1 | TRBV6-5 | NA | TGTGCCAGCACTCTGGACAGGTATGGTACTGAAGCTTTCTTT | CASTLDRYGTEAFF
TRBD2 | TRBJ2-7 | TRBV5-1 | NA | TGCGCCAGCAGCTCCTTAGCGGGGGGGACCTACGAGCAGTACTTC | CASSSLAGGTYEQYF
TRBD1 | TRBJ2-7 | TRBV4-1 | NA | TGCGCCAGCAGCCTGGGGACAGGGGGCTCCTACGAGCAGTACTTC | CASSLGTGGSYEQYF
NA | TRBJ2-5 | TRBV5-1 | NA | TGCGCCAGCATGATGGCAGGGGGGGAGACCCAGTACTTC | CASMMAGGETQYF
TRBD1 | TRBJ1-2 | TRBV7-9 | NA | TGTGCCAGCAGCCGCGGGACAGGGGGCGAAGTCTATGGCTACACCTTC | CASSRGTGGEVYGYTF
NA | TRBJ1-1 | TRBV5-1 | once | TGCGCCAGCAGCTTGGTGGGGGGGAACACTGAAGCTTTCTTT | CASSLVGGNTEAFF
TRBD2 | TRBJ2-5 | TRBV10-3 | NA | TGTGCCACCAGACTACTAGCGGGGGGAGAGACCCAGTACTTC | CATRLLAGGETQYF
NA | TRBJ1-1 | TRBV6-6 | NA | TGTGCCAGCAGTTACCTACGGGGGGCGGGCACTGAAGCTTTCTTT | CASSYLRGAGTEAFF
NA | TRBJ1-2 | TRBV6-5 | few | TGTGCCAGCAGTCAGCGGGGCAGGGGATCGAGCGGCTACACCTTC | CASSQRGRGSSGYTF
NA | TRBJ1-2 | TRBV21-1 | few | TGTGCCAGCAGCAAAGAGACCCAGAAGGGGGCCACGCACTATGGCTACACCTTC | CASSKETQKGATHYGYTF
NA | TRBJ2-1 | TRBV4-3 | NA | TGCGCCAGCAGCCAAGATTGGGGGGACGGGCAGTTCTTC | CASSQDWGDGQFF
NA | TRBJ1-5 | TRBV5-1 | NA | TGCGCCAGCAGTCCCTCTACAGGCAATCAGCCCCAGCATTTT | CASSPSTGNQPQHF
TRBD2 | TRBJ2-3 | TRBV7-2 | NA | TGTGCCAGCAGCTATCGGGGGAGGGAGCAGTATTTT | CASSYRGREQYF
NA | TRBJ1-2 | TRBV21-1 | NA | TGTGCCAGCAGCAAAGAACAGGGCGATGGCTACACCTTC | CASSKEQGDGYTF
TRBD2 | TRBJ2-1 | TRBV27 | NA | TGTGCCAGCAGTAGGGCGGGAGCATTTTCCGGCAATGAGCAGTTCTTC | CASSRAGAFSGNEQFF
NA | TRBJ2-1 | TRBV5-4 | NA | TGTGCCAGCAGCTCACCAGGGGCCTACAATGAGCAGTTCTTC | CASSSPGAYNEQFF